This entry features one T cell receptor (beta chain) sequence. No antigen is known for it. No much larger clone is present one base from it, and per-base qualities are unavailable. This entry comes from a study of vaccination and CD4 T cells after COVID-19 (dated 2022 in TCRdb). Notes on the research overall: SARS-CoV-2 positivity had been established in the convalescent patients by nasal swab PCR, and mild disease was recorded in about 9 of these patients and severe disease in one. The convalescent cohort comprised six males and four females, including two Hispanic individuals, seven Caucasians, two Asians and one multiracial person. Each participant got two doses of either the Pfizer-BioNTech BNT162b2 vaccine (n=8) or the Moderna mRNA-1273 vaccine (n=2). Post-COVID blood samples were collected from convalescent patients a median of roughly 100 days after diagnosis, with a range of about 30 to 161 days. Post-vaccine blood samples were collected a median of approximately 68 days after the second vaccine dose, ranging from about 14 to 241 days. For stimulating the cultures, overlapping spike peptide pools were used, derived from SARS-CoV-2 as well as from the common cold coronaviruses HCoV-NL63, HCoV-OC43 and HCoV-229E. Control cultures received a CEFX viral epitope pool as the positive control, an HIV-1 Nef peptide pool as the negative control, or no peptide. In over 8 COVID-19 convalescent patients and a handful of infection-naive healthy vaccine recipients, the spike-specific CD4+ TCR repertoire before mRNA vaccination was compared with the repertoire after mRNA vaccination.

Library construction relied on PCR. TCR sequencing of DNA from cultured CD4+ T cells used the Oncomine TCR Beta short-read assay at the Johns Hopkins FTIC core. The QIAamp micro DNA kit was used to extract genomic DNA from the cultured CD4+ T cells. The Oncomine TCR Beta libraries from cultured CD4+ T cells were pooled using unique dual indexes and then sequenced on an Illumina iSeq 100. The study's processing was this. Non-productive sequences were filtered out, and CDR3s that did not start with C, did not end with F or W, or were shorter than 7 amino acids were discarded. The MANAFEST web application identified antigen-specific clonotypes by comparing peptide-stimulated wells against reference wells and other culture wells. To be called positive, a clone needed an FDR below 0.05, an odds ratio above 5, and a productive frequency above 0.1% in at least two of three replicate wells. A clonotype counted as cross-reactive if it showed significant expansion both in the SARS-CoV-2 spike wells and in at least one common cold coronavirus spike condition. Using R version 3.6.1, CDR3 homology was evaluated through Levenshtein distances (stringdist) along with unrooted phylogenetic trees (ape). TCRdb reanalyzed the raw reads on its own, using fastp at Q25 for trimming and MiXCR for clone calling, and kept in-frame beta chains. Each entry is one CDR3 protein sequence, shown with its most common DNA and genes. The authors' filters were not applied to this entry. The sample contains about 7,800 distinct CDR3 sequences, roughly 60% of them found a single time. The ten largest account for around a third of the sample.

This sample's treatment or condition label indicates: 10-day PBMC culture with coronavirus spike peptide pools or control peptides (ViraFEST assay). To expand antigen-specific T cells with peptide pools and then pick out the expanded clonotypes through TCR sequencing, the study relied on the ViraFEST assay. Positive SARS-CoV-2 PCR tests in the convalescent patients dated from March to December 2020, before Alpha, Beta and Delta variants emerged in the United States. PBMCs were cultured at a few million per well in IMDM supplemented with approximately 5% human AB serum and about 9.5 IU/ml IL-2, with approximately 10 ug/ml peptide pools added. Half of the culture medium was replaced with fresh IL-2-containing medium on days 3 and 7. After ten to eleven days of culture, CD4+ T cells were isolated by negative selection using the EasySep CD4+ T cell isolation kit. PBMCs were separated from whole blood using Ficoll-Paque Plus gradient centrifugation and then either used fresh or cryopreserved at -140C. Culture conditions were generally each tested in triplicate wells.

Overall study results and their limits: In convalescent patients, a median about 86% of post-vaccine SARS-CoV-2-reactive clones were detected only after vaccination, suggesting vaccine-specific priming. The median count of SARS-CoV-2-reactive clonotypes went up from approximately 20 after infection to 38 after vaccination, although the change was not significant. Of the vaccine-specific clones found in convalescent patients, nearly all (304 of 307) were mono-reactive for SARS-CoV-2 spike instead of being cross-reactive with common cold coronaviruses. The number of convalescent patients in the study was relatively small, and the study did not examine early timepoints following natural infection.

Material for sequencing was CD4+ T cells from blood, cultured in vitro. This receptor was obtained from a human donor who had recovered from COVID-19.

In nucleotide form, the sequence is TGTGCCAGCACCCGAGGGGGGTACCAAGAGACCCAGTACTTC. The translation is CASTRGGYQETQYF. The sequence links TRBV28 to TRBJ2-5, with a tentative D call of TRBD1 or TRBD2, each matching 6 bases. From its cysteine to its phenylalanine, the CDR3 spans 14 amino acids. Left in the record is the CDR3 DNA by itself, 42 bases read in frame from the first base. V and J are truncated by 7 bases and 0 bases respectively, leaving an intervening sequence of 12 bases. Taken from the germline V gene, the CDR1 and CDR2 loops are MDHEN and SYDVKM.